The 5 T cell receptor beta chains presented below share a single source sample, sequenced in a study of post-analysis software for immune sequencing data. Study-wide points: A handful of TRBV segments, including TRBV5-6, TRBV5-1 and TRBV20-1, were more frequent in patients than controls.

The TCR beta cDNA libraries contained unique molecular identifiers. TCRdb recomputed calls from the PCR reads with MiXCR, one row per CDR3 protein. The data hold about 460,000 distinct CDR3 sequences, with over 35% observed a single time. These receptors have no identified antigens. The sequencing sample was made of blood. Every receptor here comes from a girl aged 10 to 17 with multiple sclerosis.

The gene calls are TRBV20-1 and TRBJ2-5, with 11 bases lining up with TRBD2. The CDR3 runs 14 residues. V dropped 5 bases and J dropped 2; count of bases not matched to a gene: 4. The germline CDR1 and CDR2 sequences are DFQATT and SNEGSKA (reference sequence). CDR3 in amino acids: CSAVGLAEQETQYF. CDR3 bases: TGCAGTGCTGTGGGACTAGCGGAACAAGAGACCCAGTACTTC.

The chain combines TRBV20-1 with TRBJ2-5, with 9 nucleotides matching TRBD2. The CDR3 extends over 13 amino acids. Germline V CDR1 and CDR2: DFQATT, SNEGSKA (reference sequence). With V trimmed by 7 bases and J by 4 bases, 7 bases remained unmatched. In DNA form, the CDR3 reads TGCAGTGGCCAAGCGGGAGGATCAGAGACCCAGTACTTC. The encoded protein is CSGQAGGSETQYF.

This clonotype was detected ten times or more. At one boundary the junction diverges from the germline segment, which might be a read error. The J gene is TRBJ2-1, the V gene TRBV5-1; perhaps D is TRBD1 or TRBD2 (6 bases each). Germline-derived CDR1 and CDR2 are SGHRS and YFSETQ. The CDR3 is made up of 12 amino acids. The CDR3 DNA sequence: TGTGCCAGCAGCTTAGGGGGGAATGAGCAGTTCTTC. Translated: CASSLGGNEQFF.

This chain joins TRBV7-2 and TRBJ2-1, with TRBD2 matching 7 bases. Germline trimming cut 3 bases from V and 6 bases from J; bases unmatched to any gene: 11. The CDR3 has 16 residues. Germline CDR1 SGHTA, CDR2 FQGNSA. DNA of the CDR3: TGTGCCAGCAGCTTTGGGGGGGGAGGAGTGCGCAATGAGCAGTTCTTC. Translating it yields CASSFGGGGVRNEQFF.

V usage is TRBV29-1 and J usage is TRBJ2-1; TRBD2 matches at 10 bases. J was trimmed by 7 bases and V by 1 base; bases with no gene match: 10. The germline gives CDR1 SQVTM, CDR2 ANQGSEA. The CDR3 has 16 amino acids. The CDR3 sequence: CSVEGSTSGTVNEQFF. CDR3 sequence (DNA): TGCAGCGTTGAAGGATCTACTAGCGGGACAGTGAATGAGCAGTTCTTC.